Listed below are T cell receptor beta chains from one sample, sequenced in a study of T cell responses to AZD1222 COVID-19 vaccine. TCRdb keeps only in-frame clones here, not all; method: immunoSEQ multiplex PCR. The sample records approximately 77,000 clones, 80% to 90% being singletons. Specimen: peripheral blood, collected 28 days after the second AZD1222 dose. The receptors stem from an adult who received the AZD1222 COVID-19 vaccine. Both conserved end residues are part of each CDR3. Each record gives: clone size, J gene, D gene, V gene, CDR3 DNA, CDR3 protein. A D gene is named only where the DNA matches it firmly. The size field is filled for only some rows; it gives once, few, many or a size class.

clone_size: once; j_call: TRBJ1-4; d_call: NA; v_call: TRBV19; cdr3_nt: TGTGCCAGTAGTGCCCCCGGGAACTATAATGAAAAACTGTTTTTT; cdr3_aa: CASSAPGNYNEKLFF
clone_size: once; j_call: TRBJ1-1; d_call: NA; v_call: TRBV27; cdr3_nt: TGTGCCAGCAGTATAAGAGTGCAGGTACGGGCGCTTCGCACTGAAGCTTTCTTT; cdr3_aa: CASSIRVQVRALRTEAFF
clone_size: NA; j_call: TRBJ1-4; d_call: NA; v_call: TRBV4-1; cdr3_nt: TGCGCCAGCAGCCTCCGGTTGGGTGAAAAACTGTTTTTT; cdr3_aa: CASSLRLGEKLFF
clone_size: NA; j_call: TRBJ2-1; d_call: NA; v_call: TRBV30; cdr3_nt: TGTGCCTGGAGTGGTCAATATGAGCAGTTCTTC; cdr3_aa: CAWSGQYEQFF
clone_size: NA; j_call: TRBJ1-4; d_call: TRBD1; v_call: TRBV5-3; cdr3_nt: TGTGCCAGAAGCTTCCCGGAGGAGACAGGGGGAGTAACTAATGAAAAACTGTTTTTT; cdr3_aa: CARSFPEETGGVTNEKLFF
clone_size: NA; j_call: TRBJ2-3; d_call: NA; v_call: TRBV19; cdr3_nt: TGTGCCAGTAGTTCCCGACAGGGCACAGATACGCAGTATTTT; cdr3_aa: CASSSRQGTDTQYF
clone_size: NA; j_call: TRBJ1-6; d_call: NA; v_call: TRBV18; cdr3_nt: TGTGCCAGCTCACCAAAAGAGGGGTCACCCCTCCACTTT; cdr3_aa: CASSPKEGSPLHF
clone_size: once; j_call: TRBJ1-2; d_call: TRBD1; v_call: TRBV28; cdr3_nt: TGTGCCAGCAGTCCTATCTTGGACAGGATGAATCACTATGGCTACACCTTC; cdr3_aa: CASSPILDRMNHYGYTF
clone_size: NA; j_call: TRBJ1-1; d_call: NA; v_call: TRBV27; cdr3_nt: TGTGCCAGCAGTTTATCGGGAGTCAGGGGGAACACTGAAGCTTTCTTT; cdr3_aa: CASSLSGVRGNTEAFF
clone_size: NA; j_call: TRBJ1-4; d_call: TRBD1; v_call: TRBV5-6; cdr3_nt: TGTGCCAGCAGCTCCGACAGGGATGCAACTAATGAAAAACTGTTTTTT; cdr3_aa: CASSSDRDATNEKLFF
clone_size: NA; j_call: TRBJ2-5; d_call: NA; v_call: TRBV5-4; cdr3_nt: TGTGCCAGCAGCTTGGCCGGGGCTGAACAAGAGACCCAGTACTTC; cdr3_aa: CASSLAGAEQETQYF
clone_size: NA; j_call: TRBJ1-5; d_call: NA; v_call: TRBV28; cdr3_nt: TGTGCCAGCAGTTTCTCCAGTAAGGGGCGGCCCCAGCATTTT; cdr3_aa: CASSFSSKGRPQHF
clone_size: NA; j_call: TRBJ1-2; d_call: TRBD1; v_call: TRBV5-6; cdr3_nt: TGTGCCAGCAGGGGCGGGACAGGGAAACAGTATGGCTACACCTTC; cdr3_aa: CASRGGTGKQYGYTF
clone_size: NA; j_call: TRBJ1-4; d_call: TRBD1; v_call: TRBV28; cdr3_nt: TGTGCCAGCATTTCCCAGGGGGTGGGTGAAAAACTGTTTTTT; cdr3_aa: CASISQGVGEKLFF
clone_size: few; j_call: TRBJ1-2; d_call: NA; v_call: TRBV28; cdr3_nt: TGTGCCAGCATCGGGCGAGCTAACTATGGCTACACCTTC; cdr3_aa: CASIGRANYGYTF
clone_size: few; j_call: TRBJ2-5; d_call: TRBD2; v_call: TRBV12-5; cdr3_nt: TGTGCTAGTGGTGCCGGGACTAGCGGAGAGACCCAGTACTTC; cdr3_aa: CASGAGTSGETQYF
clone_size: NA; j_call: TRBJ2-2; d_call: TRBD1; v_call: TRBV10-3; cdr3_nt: TGTGCCATCAGTGATCACGACAGGGTTGGTGGGGCCGGGGAGCTGTTTTTT; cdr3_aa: CAISDHDRVGGAGELFF
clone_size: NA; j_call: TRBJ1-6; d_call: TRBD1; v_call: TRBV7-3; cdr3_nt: TGTGCCAGCAGCTTAAACCCTCGGACAGGGCCGGGCTCCTATAATTCACCCCTCCACTTT; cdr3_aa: CASSLNPRTGPGSYNSPLHF
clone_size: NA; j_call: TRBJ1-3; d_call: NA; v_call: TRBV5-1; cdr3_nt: TGCGCCAGCAGCTTTGACAGCTCTGGAAACACCATATATTTT; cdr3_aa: CASSFDSSGNTIYF
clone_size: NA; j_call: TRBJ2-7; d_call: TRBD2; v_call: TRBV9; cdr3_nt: TGTGCCAGCACCGGGACTAGCGGTGACGAGCAGTACTTC; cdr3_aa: CASTGTSGDEQYF
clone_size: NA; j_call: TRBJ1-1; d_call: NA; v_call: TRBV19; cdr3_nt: TGTGCCAGTAGTGTAAACAGGGCGATGAACACTGAAGCTTTCTTT; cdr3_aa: CASSVNRAMNTEAFF
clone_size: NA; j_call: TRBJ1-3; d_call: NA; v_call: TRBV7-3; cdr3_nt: TGTGCCAGCAAATCCACCGGACTGAGCTCTGGAAACACCATATATTTT; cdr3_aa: CASKSTGLSSGNTIYF
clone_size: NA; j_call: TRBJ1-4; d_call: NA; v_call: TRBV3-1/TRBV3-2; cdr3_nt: TGTGCCAGCAGCCAAGCCTCTATGAGGGGGGCTCGTGAAAAACTGTTTTTT; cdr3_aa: CASSQASMRGAREKLFF
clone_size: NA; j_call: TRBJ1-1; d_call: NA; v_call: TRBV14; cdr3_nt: TGTGCCAGCAGCCAAGACAGGGCCCTCCCTGAAGCTTTCTTT; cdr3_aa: CASSQDRALPEAFF
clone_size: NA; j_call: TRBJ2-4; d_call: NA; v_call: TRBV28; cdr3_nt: TGTGCCAGCAGTTTAGGGGCCGTTAAGGACATTCAGTACTTC; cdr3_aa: CASSLGAVKDIQYF
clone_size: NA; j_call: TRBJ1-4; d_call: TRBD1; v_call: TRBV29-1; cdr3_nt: TGCAGCGTAAAATTAGGGACAGGGGGTGGTGAAAAACTGTTTTTT; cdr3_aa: CSVKLGTGGGEKLFF
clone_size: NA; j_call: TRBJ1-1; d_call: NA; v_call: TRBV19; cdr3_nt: TGTGCCAGTAGCCCCGGGGAGGGGATTACTGAAGCTTTCTTT; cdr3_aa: CASSPGEGITEAFF
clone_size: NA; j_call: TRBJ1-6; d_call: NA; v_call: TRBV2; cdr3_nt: TGTGCCAGGGGGCGGGATAATTCACCCCTCCACTTT; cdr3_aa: CARGRDNSPLHF
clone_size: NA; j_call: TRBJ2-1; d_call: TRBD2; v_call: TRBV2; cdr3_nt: TGTGCCAGCAGTGAAGATCTGCCTAGCGGGGGGGCGGTTGAGCAGTTCTTC; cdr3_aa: CASSEDLPSGGAVEQFF
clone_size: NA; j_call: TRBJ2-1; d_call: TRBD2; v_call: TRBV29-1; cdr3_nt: TGCAGCGTTGACCCTAACAGCGGGAGAGACAATGAGCAGTTCTTC; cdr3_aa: CSVDPNSGRDNEQFF
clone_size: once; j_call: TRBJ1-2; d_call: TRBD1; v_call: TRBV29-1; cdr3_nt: TGCAGCGTCGGGGACAGGGGGCGAACTAACTATGGCTACACCTTC; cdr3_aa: CSVGDRGRTNYGYTF
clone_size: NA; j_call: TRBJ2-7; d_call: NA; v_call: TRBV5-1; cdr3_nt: TGCGCCAGCAGCGTTAGCGGATCCTACGAGCAGTACTTC; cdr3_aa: CASSVSGSYEQYF
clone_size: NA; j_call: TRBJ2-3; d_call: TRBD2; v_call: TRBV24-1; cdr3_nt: TGTGCCACTGGGACTAGCGGGGGGCTAAGCACAGATACGCAGTATTTT; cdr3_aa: CATGTSGGLSTDTQYF
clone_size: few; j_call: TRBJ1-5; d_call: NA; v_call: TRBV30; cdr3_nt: TGTGCCTGGAGTGGAGGATCAGGGAACCAGCCCCAGCATTTT; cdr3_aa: CAWSGGSGNQPQHF
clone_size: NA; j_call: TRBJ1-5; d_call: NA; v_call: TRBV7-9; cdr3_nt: TGTGCCAGCAGTCATAAGCTGGGGCAGGGCGACAATCAGCCCCAGCATTTT; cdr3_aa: CASSHKLGQGDNQPQHF
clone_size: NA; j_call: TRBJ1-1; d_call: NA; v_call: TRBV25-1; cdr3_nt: TGTGCCAGCAGTGAATGGGGACAAAAGATGAACACTGAAGCTTTCTTT; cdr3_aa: CASSEWGQKMNTEAFF
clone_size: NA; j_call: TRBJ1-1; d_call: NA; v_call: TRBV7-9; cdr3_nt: TGTGCCAGCAGCCCCGACAGCAGGAGGGGCGCTTTCTTT; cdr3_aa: CASSPDSRRGAFF
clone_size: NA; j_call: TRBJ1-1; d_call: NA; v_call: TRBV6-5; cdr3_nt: TGTGCCAGCAGCGTAGACGGTGAAGCTTTCTTT; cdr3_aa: CASSVDGEAFF
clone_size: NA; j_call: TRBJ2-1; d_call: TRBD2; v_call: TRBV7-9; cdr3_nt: TGTGCCAGCGGGACTAGCGGGAGTTCCAATGAGCAGTTCTTC; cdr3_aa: CASGTSGSSNEQFF
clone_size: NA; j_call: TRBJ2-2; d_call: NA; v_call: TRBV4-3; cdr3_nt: TGCGCCAGCAGCCGATATATGGTCACCGGGGAGCTGTTTTTT; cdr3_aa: CASSRYMVTGELFF
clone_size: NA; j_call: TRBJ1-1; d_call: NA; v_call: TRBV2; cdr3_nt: TGTGCCACCCGAGGGGTGGCCCCTAGTAACACTGAAGCTTTCTTT; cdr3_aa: CATRGVAPSNTEAFF
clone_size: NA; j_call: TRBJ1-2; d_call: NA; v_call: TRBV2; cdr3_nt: TGTGCCAGCAGCCCGTCACAGAGGTACCGTGGCTACACCTTC; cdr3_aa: CASSPSQRYRGYTF
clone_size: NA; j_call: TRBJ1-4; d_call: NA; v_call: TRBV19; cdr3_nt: TGTGCCAGTAGTTCGAAATGGGGTGAAAAACTGTTTTTT; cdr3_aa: CASSSKWGEKLFF
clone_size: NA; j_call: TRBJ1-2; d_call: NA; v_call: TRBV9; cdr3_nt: TGTGCCAGCAGCCCAGGGGTTAGGGACGGCTACACCTTC; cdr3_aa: CASSPGVRDGYTF
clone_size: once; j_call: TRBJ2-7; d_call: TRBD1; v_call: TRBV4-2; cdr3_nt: TGTGCCAGCAGCCAAGGGACAGGGGGCGCGTACGAGCAGTACTTC; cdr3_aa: CASSQGTGGAYEQYF
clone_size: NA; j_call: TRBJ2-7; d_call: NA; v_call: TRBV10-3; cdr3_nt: TGTGCCATCAGTGAACAGGGCTCTCTCGAGCAGTACTTC; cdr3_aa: CAISEQGSLEQYF
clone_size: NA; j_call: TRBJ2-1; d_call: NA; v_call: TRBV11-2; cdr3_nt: TGTGCCAGCAGCTTAGACTGGGACATGGGACAGTTCTTC; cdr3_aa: CASSLDWDMGQFF
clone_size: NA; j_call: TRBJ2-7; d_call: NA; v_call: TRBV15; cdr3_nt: TGTGCCACCAGCAGAGATCGAGACCGCGGGGGCCTCTACGAGCAGTACTTC; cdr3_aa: CATSRDRDRGGLYEQYF
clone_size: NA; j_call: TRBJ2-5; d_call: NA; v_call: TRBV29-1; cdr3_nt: TGCAGCGTTGATTATACAGTGCAAGAGACCCAGTACTTC; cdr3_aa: CSVDYTVQETQYF
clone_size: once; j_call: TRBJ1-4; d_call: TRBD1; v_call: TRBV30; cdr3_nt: TGTGCCTGGGGACAGGGGGCGCAAAATGAAAAACTGTTTTTT; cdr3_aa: CAWGQGAQNEKLFF
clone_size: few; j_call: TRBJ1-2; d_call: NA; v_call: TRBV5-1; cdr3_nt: TGCGCCAGCAGCTTGGCCCAACAGGGTTTTAATGGCTACACCTTC; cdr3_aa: CASSLAQQGFNGYTF